The next 17 T cell receptor beta chains were all read from a single sample in a study of Ad26.COV2.S vaccination and SARS-CoV-2 variants. The sample's treatment: some 20 received Ad26.COV2.S at low or high dose, single or two shots; a few received placebo; per-sample allocation not given. After the first vaccine or placebo injection, samples were drawn on day 63. The repertoire was sequenced with immunoSEQ multiplex PCR; TCRdb's copy has only in-frame clones and lacks some. The top ten clones hold around 3% of a sample with about 350,000 clones, 70% to 90% of them seen once. Sequenced material: peripheral blood, taken in a trial of Ad26.COV2.S vaccine versus placebo. These receptor sequences come from a person between 18 and 60 years old who received the Ad26.COV2.S COVID-19 vaccine or a placebo.

V gene TRBV7-8 combines with J gene TRBJ2-2; the match to TRBD2 covers 7 bases. V lost 0 bases, J lost 4 bases, and 11 bases stayed unmatched. Germline V lookup: CDR1 SGHVS, CDR2 FQNEAQ. The CDR3 consists of 18 residues. The CDR3 is CASSLALSGAGTTGELFF. In nucleotides, the CDR3 is TGTGCCAGCAGCTTAGCGCTATCGGGAGCGGGAACCACCGGGGAGCTGTTTTTT.

V usage is TRBV5-3 and J usage is TRBJ2-5; D is ambiguous. TRBV5-3 is known as an ORF, though its function is uncertain. This CDR3 is 16 amino acids long. With 4 bases removed from V and 0 bases from J, the gap between germline ends came to 16 bases. This CDR3 reads CARSTGRQTYQETQYF. Written as DNA, the CDR3 is TGTGCCAGAAGCACTGGGCGGCAGACGTACCAAGAGACCCAGTACTTC.

CDR3 residues: CASEAGGNIQYF. CDR3 sequence (DNA): TGTGCCAGCGAGGCCGGAGGGAACATTCAGTACTTC. The chain carries TRBV7-9 and TRBJ2-4; D is perhaps TRBD2 (6 bases). The length of the CDR3 is 12 residues. Germline V gene data show CDR1 as SEHNR and CDR2 as FQNEAQ (reference sequence). V lost 8 bases to trimming and J lost 7 bases, with 12 bases between them.

With respect to this clone: Additional DNA sequences in this sample encode the identical CDR3. The chain employs TRBV28 and TRBJ2-7; a weak D match, TRBD2 (5 bases). Trimming removed 3 bases at V and 0 bases at J, with 6 bases between. This CDR3 contains 13 residues. Germline V gene sequence: CDR1 MDHEN, CDR2 SYDVKM. The CDR3 reads CASSFTSSYEQYF. CDR3 nucleotides: TGTGCCAGCAGTTTCACTAGCTCCTACGAGCAGTACTTC.

V and J are TRBV5-1 and TRBJ1-5, with a weak D call TRBD1 (6 bases). Trimming took off 2 bases at V and 3 bases at J, with 12 bases between the two ends. CDR3 length: 15 amino acids. Per germline, CDR1 SGHRS and CDR2 YFSETQ. The CDR3 DNA follows: TGCGCCAGCAGCTTTACAGGGATGTACAATCAGCCCCAGCATTTT. Its translation: CASSFTGMYNQPQHF.

The chain has TRBV6-5 and TRBJ1-2; perhaps TRBD1 as D (5 bases). The CDR3 covers 13 residues. The germline V gene has CDR1 MNHEY and CDR2 SVGAGI. V was clipped by 8 bases and J by 2 bases, with 12 bases between them. As DNA, the CDR3 is TGTGCCAGCCAGGACAACGGAAACTATGGCTACACCTTC. This translates into CASQDNGNYGYTF.

The chain links TRBV2 to TRBJ2-1; the D call may be TRBD1 or TRBD2 (5 bases each). This CDR3 has 12 residues. Germline assignment: CDR1 SNHLY and CDR2 FYNNEI. In DNA, the CDR3 is TGTACAGGAGGCCAGGACTACAATGAGCAGTTCTTC. Translation gives CTGGQDYNEQFF. The whole variable domain, filled in from reference TRBV2 and TRBJ2-1, reads EPEVTQTPSHQVTQMGQEVILRCVPISNHLYFYWYRQILGQKVEFLVSFYNNEISEKSEIFDDQFSVERPDGSNFTLKIRSTKLEDSAMYFCTGGQDYNEQFFGPGTRLTVL.

This clone was counted between two and nine times. The genes are TRBV5-1 and TRBJ2-7, with TRBD2 identical over 11 bases. This CDR3 comprises 19 residues. Germline CDR1 and CDR2: SGHRS and YFSETQ. V was clipped by 0 bases and J by 3 bases; unmatched bases: 14. CDR3 DNA: TGCGCCAGCAGCTTGGGACTTGCGGGGACTAGCGGTAAGAGCTACGAGCAGTACTTC. Protein: CASSLGLAGTSGKSYEQYF.

The V and J genes are TRBV6-4 and TRBJ2-1; no firm D call. Germline CDR1 MRHNA, CDR2 SNTAGT. The CDR3 consists of 14 residues. The V gene lost 4 bases and the J gene lost 5 bases, with 12 bases spanning the gap. CDR3 nucleotide sequence: TGTGCCAGCAGTGTGGAAAGGAGCAACAATGAGCAGTTCTTC. It yields the protein CASSVERSNNEQFF.

The gene calls are TRBV29-1 and TRBJ2-7, with 8 bases matching TRBD1. The V and J ends lost 7 bases and 3 bases, in that order; junction bases with no gene match: 8. Germline CDR1 is SQVTM and CDR2 is ANQGSEA. This CDR3 comprises 13 residues. The CDR3 reads CSGARDRNYEQYF. In nucleotides, the CDR3 is TGCAGCGGCGCCCGGGACAGGAACTACGAGCAGTACTTC.

V gene TRBV11-3 combines with J gene TRBJ2-5, with 10 bases lining up with TRBD2. Germline V gene data show CDR1 as SGHNT and CDR2 as YENEEA. The V segment lost 2 bases and the J segment 5 bases; nucleotides outside the gene matches: 8. The CDR3 loop spans 16 amino acids. CDR3 sequence reads: CASSLLTSGSGETQYF. In DNA, the CDR3 is TGTGCCAGCAGCTTATTGACTAGCGGGTCGGGGGAGACCCAGTACTTC.

The chain employs TRBV11-2 and TRBJ1-4; possibly TRBD1 for D (6 bases). Trimming took off 6 bases at V and 2 bases at J, with 16 bases between the two ends. Germline CDR1 SGHAT, CDR2 FQNNGV. There are 16 residues in the CDR3. CDR3 loop: CASRQPGEGTNEKLFF. In DNA, the CDR3 is TGTGCCAGCAGACAGCCAGGGGAAGGGACTAATGAAAAACTGTTTTTT. The whole variable domain, remainder taken from reference TRBV11-2 and TRBJ1-4, is EAGVAQSPRYKIIEKRQSVAFWCNPISGHATLYWYQQILGQGPKLLIQFQNNGVVDDSQLPKDRFSAERLKGVDSTLKIQPAKLEDSAVYLCASRQPGEGTNEKLFFGSGTQLSVL.

The genes are TRBV2 and TRBJ2-7; D may be TRBD1 (5 bases). In germline, CDR1 is SNHLY, CDR2 FYNNEI. V lost 10 bases, J lost 0 bases, and 13 bases lay in between. CDR3 length: 13 residues. This chain's CDR3 is CANRTPSSYEQYF. CDR3 DNA sequence: TGTGCCAACAGGACACCATCCTCCTACGAGCAGTACTTC.

The chain uses TRBV27 and TRBJ2-5; 11 nucleotides match TRBD1. Per germline, CDR1 MNHEY and CDR2 SMNVEV (reference sequence). Trimming took 10 bases from V and 0 from J; bases not matched to a gene: 10. This CDR3 is 16 amino acids long. The CDR3 reads CATTTGTGGYQETQYF. The CDR3 DNA follows: TGTGCCACCACTACCGGGACAGGGGGATACCAAGAGACCCAGTACTTC.

This sequence joins TRBV9 and TRBJ1-5; D is unresolved. The V gene's germline CDR1 is SGDLS and CDR2 YYNGEE. The CDR3 runs 15 residues. The V gene lost 0 bases and the J gene lost 0 bases, with 7 bases spanning the gap. Here the CDR3 reads CASSVEGNSNQPQHF. The DNA for the CDR3 is TGTGCCAGCAGCGTAGAAGGGAATAGCAATCAGCCCCAGCATTTT.

This clone appeared a single time. This chain connects TRBV27 to TRBJ2-1; 8 bases fit TRBD1. V gave up 5 bases and J gave up 7 bases; unmatched junction bases: 10. CDR3 length: 15 amino acids. Germline CDR1 MNHEY, CDR2 SMNVEV (reference sequence). CDR3 sequence (DNA): TGTGCCAGCAGTCCTGACAGGGGAGATAGAAATGAGCAGTTCTTC. Translating gives CASSPDRGDRNEQFF.

The rearrangement uses TRBV10-1 and TRBJ2-3, with a possible D match to TRBD2 (6 bases). Germline CDR1 is WNHNN and CDR2 is SYGVQD (reference sequence). Deletions cut 5 bases from V and 8 bases from J, with 14 bases between. The CDR3 contains 13 residues. The CDR3 loop reads CASSSGVPATQYF. CDR3 DNA: TGCGCCAGCAGTTCGGGGGTGCCCGCTACGCAGTATTTT.